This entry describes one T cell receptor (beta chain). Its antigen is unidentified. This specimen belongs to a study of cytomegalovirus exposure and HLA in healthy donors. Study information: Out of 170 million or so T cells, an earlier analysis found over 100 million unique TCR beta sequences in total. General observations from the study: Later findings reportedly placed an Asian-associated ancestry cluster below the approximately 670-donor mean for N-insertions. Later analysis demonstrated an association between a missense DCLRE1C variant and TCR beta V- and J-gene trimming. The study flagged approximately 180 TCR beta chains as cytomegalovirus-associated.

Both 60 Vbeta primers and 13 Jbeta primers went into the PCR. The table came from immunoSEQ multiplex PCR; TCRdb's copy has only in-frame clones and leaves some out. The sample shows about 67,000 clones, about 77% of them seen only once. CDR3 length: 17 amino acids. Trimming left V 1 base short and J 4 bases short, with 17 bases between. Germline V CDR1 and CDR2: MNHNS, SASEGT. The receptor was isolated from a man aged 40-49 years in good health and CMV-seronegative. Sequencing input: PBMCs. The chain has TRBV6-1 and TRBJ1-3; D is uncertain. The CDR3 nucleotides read TGTGCCAGCAGTGAAGAGAAACCGCTATTCTCCGGAAACACCATATATTTT. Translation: CASSEEKPLFSGNTIYF.